This T cell receptor beta chain was sequenced during a study of control samples from healthy donors and cancer patients. TCRdb keeps only in-frame clones here, not all; method: immunoSEQ multiplex PCR. The sample has about 120,000 clones, approximately 89% seen once. The CDR3 spans 12 residues. CDR1 and CDR2 from the germline V gene are WSHSY and SAAADI. Trimming shortened V by 5 bases and J by 4 bases, and 3 bases separated the two germline ends. The sequencing input was blood. The chain couples TRBV10-2 to TRBJ1-6; D unclear. The clonotype was recovered from a man aged 35 to 55 in good health. Here the CDR3 reads CASSNYNSPLHF. The CDR3 DNA reads TGCGCCAGCAGTAATTATAATTCACCCCTCCACTTT.